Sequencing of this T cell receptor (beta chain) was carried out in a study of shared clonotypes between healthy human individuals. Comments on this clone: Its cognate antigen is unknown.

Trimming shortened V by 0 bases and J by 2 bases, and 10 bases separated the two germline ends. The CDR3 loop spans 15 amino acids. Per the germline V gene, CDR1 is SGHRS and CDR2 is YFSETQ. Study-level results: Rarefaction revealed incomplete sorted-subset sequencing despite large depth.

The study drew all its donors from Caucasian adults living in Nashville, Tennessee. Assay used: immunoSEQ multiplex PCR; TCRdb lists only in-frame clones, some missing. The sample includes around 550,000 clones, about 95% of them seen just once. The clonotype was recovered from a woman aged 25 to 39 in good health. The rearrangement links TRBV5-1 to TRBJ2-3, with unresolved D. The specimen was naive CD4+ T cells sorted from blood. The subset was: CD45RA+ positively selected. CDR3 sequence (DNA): TGCGCCAGCAGCTTGGGGTTGGGATACACAGATACGCAGTATTTT. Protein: CASSLGLGYTDTQYF. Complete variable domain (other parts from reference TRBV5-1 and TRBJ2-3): KAGVTQTPRYLIKTRGQQVTLSCSPISGHRSVSWYQQTPGQGLQFLFEYFSETQRNKGNFPGRFSGRQFSNSRSEMNVSTLELGDSALYLCASSLGLGYTDTQYFGPGTRLTVL.